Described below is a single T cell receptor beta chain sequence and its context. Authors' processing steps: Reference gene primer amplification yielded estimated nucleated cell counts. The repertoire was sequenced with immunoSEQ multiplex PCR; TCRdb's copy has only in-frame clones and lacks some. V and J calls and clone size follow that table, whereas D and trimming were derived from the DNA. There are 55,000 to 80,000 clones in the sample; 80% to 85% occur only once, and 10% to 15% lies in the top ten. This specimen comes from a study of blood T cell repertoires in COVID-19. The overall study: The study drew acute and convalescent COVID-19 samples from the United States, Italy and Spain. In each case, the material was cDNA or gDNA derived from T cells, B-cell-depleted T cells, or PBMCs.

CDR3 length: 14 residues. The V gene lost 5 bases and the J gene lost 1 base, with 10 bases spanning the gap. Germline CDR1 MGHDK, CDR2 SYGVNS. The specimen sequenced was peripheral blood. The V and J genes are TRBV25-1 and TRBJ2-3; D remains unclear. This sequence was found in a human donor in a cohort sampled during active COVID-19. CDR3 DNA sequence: TGTGCCAGCAGTTCAGGTTTTGGCACAGATACGCAGTATTTT. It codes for CASSSGFGTDTQYF.